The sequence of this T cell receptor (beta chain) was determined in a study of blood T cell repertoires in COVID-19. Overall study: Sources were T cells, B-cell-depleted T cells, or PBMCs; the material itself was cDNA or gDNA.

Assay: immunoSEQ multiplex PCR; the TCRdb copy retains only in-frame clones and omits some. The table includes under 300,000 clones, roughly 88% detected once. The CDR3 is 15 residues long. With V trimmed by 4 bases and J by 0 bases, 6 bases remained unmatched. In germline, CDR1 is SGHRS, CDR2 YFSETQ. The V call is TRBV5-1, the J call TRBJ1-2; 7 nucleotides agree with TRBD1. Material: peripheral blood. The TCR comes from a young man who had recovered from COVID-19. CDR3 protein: CASSATGRSNYGYTF. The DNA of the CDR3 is TGCGCCAGCAGCGCGACAGGGAGGTCTAACTATGGCTACACCTTC. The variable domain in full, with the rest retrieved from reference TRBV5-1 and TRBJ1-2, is KAGVTQTPRYLIKTRGQQVTLSCSPISGHRSVSWYQQTPGQGLQFLFEYFSETQRNKGNFPGRFSGRQFSNSRSEMNVSTLELGDSALYLCASSATGRSNYGYTFGSGTRLTVV.